The T cell receptor beta chain under discussion was sequenced for a study of shared clonotypes between healthy human individuals (dated by TCRdb to the early 2020s). At the level of the whole study: A couple of women and a few men aged 18 to 49 years were included in the cohort. To increase sequencing depth and limit assay-specific biases, different laboratories used diverse techniques to prepare libraries and sequence TCR repertoires. Blood TCR repertoires of about 5 healthy adults were deeply sequenced to estimate repertoire size and the extent of clonotype sharing between individuals. Between about 0.8 and 9 billion PBMCs per donor were obtained by leukapheresis. Per donor, three plates each were used for CD4 naive and CD4 memory, two for CD8 naive, and one for CD8 memory. On the study overall, not on this receptor specifically: When several donors were compared, the shared fraction of clonotypes was 5% to 6.5% for naive CD4, 3.5% to 4% for naive CD8, more than 2% for memory CD4, and roughly 0.43% for memory CD8. Estimated clonotype richness was generally larger for naive than for memory subsets. Compared with non-shared clonotypes, clonotypes shared by all four sorted-subset donors had higher generation probabilities. Pairwise subsampling indicated that sequencing depth was expected to affect the degree of clonotype sharing among donors. Sampling was limited to blood, and TCR repertoires in tissue likely differ from TCR repertoires in blood. Even with the large sequencing depth, rarefaction of the sorted-subset datasets indicated that sequencing was incomplete. The genetic and exposure-history diversity represented was limited by the small number of donors.

Comments on this clone: This clone's antigen is unknown. No base quality information exists; no much larger clone differs at one position.

CDR1 and CDR2 were assigned from the germline V gene as SGHVS and FQNEAQ. From its cysteine to its phenylalanine, the CDR3 spans 17 amino acids. The DNA shown is the 51-base CDR3, in frame from base 1. The germline ends are 15 bases apart after V is trimmed by 3 bases and J by 0 bases. TCR CDR3 regions were amplified from genomic DNA by multiplex PCR using the deep immunoSEQ assay. Extracted genomic DNA from each cell subset was spread evenly across all wells of several immunoSEQ 96-well plates, with each plate serving as a replicate. For sorted subsets, each replicate PCR was loaded with approximately 0.2 ug genomic DNA, equivalent to approximately 27,000 T cell genomes. Purified libraries were measured with a Qubit 3.0 fluorometer, size-checked on a Bioanalyzer 2100, and measured again with the KAPA Library Quantification kit. Each immunoSEQ 96-well plate was sequenced on its own single-read 150-cycle Illumina NextSeq 550 flow cell. The study's processing was this. The immunoSEQ output contained only junctional sequences without quality scores, so filtering could not match that applied to full-length reads. Sequences were annotated with PyIR, a Python wrapper for IgBLAST v1.9, using IMGT germline references to assign V/J genes and CDR3. Any read was removed if the V/J assignment was weak (E-value above 1e-6), the CDR3 was missing, or the read contained stop codons, out-of-frame junctions, or ambiguous translated residues. V3J clonotypes were defined as sequences sharing an identical inferred V gene, J gene, and CDR3 amino acid sequence. Percentage overlap between repertoires was calculated by dividing the number of shared unique clonotypes by the size of the smaller repertoire. RTK rarefaction, the Chao1 estimator, and Recon v2.1 estimates of unobserved clonotypes were used to assess repertoire richness. Generation probabilities were computed with OLGA for all TCRbeta clonotypes obtained by the gDNA method from several donors. In TCRdb, the immuneACCESS table is reduced to in-frame sequences with V and J assigned. These tables do not hold every clone; where another copy was compared, an unresolved V gene accounts for under half, and the others remain unexplained. V and J calls and clone size come straight from that table; D and trimming were deduced from the DNA. The sample yields about 1.4 million clones; roughly 96% were counted once. Over 1% of the sample is in the top ten clones.

Healthy HIV-negative adults with no recently reported acute infections or vaccinations were included as donors. Only Caucasian adults living in Nashville, Tennessee, USA were represented among the donors. Magnetic negative selection was used to enrich CD4+ T cells, after which naive cells were positively selected on CD45RA and the negative fraction became the memory subset. After blood collection by leukapheresis, PBMCs were isolated using Ficoll-Histopaque density gradient centrifugation and then cryopreserved in the vapor phase of liquid nitrogen. Analytical flow cytometry was used to check the purity and quantity of each magnetically sorted T cell population. Each sorted fraction had its genomic DNA isolated and then quantified by UV absorbance on a Nanodrop 2000c.

Sequencing was done on a sample of naive CD4+ T cells sorted from blood. The cell subset or site label, as the study defines it: CD45RA+ positively selected. This clonotype was obtained from a man in his thirties or forties in good health. This receptor chain uses TRBV7-8 and TRBJ2-4, and TRBD2 may be the D gene, going by 5 matching bases. The CDR3 amino acid sequence is: CASSFGVDFLAKNIQYF. The DNA is as follows: TGTGCCAGCAGCTTCGGGGTGGACTTCTTAGCCAAAAACATTCAGTACTTC.